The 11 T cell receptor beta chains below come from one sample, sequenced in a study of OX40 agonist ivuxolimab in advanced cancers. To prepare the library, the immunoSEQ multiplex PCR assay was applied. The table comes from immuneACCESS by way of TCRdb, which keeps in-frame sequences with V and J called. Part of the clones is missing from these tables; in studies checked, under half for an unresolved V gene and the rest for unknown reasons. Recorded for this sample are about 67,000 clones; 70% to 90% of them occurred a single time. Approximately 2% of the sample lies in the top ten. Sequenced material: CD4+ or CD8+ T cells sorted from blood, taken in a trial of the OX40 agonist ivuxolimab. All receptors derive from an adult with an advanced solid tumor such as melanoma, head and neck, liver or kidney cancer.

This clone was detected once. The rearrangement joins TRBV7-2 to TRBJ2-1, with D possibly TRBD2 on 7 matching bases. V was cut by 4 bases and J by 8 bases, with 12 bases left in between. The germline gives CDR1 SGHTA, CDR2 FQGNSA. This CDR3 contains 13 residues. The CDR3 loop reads CASSSLGGDEQFF. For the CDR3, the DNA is TGTGCCAGCAGCTCCCTAGGGGGGGATGAGCAGTTCTTC.

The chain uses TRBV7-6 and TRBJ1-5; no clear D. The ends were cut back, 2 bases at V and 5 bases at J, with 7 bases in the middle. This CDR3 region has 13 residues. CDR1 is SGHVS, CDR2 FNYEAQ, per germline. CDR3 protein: CASSLSEDQPQHF. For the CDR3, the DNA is TGTGCCAGCAGCTTAAGCGAGGATCAGCCCCAGCATTTT.

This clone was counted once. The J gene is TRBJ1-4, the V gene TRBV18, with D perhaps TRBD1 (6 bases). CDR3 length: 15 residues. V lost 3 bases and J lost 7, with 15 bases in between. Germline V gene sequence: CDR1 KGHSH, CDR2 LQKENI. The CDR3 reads CASSPQDRRGEKLFF. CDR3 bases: TGTGCCAGCTCACCCCAAGACAGGCGGGGTGAAAAACTGTTTTTT.

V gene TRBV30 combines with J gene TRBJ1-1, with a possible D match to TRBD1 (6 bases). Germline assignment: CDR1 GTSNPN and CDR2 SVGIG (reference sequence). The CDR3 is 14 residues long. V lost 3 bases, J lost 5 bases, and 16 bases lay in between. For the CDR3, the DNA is TGTGCCTGGAGAATTCACAGGGCGGGGACTGAAGCTTTCTTT. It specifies CAWRIHRAGTEAFF. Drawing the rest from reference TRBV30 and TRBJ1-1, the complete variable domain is SQTIHQWPATLVQPVGSPLSLECTVEGTSNPNLYWYRQAAGRGLQLLFYSVGIGQISSEVPQNLSASRPQDRQFILSSKKLLLSDSGFYLCAWRIHRAGTEAFFGQGTRLTVV.

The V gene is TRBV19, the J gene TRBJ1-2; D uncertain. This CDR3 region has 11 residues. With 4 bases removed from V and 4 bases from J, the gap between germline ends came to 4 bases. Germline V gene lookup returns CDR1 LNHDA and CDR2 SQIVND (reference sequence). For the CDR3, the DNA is TGTGCCAGTAGTAACAGCTATGGCTACACCTTC. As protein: CASSNSYGYTF.

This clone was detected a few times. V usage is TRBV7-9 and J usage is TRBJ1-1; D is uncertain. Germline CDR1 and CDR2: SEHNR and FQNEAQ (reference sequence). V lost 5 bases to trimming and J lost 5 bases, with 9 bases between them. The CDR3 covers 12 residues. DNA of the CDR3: TGTGCCAGCAGCAACACTGGGACTGAAGCTTTCTTT. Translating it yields CASSNTGTEAFF.

CDR3: CAISESTPGGTEAFF. CDR3 coding DNA: TGTGCCATCAGTGAGTCGACCCCAGGGGGGACTGAAGCTTTCTTT. This chain joins TRBV10-3 and TRBJ1-1; 7 nucleotides align to TRBD1. With 0 bases clipped from V and 5 bases from J, the junction kept 6 bases outside the gene matches. This CDR3 contains 15 residues. Germline V gene data show CDR1 as ENHRY and CDR2 as SYGVKD.

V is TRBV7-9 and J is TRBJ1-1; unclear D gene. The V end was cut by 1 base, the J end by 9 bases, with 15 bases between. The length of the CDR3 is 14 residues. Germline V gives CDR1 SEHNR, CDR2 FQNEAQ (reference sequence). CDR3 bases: TGTGCCAGCAGCTTAGAAGGGTCGCCCGAACAAGCTTTCTTT. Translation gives CASSLEGSPEQAFF.

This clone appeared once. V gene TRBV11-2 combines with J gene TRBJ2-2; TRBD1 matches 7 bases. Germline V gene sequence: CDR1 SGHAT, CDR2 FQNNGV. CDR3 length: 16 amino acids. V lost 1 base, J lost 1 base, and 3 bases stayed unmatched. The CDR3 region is CASSLGGGLNTGELFF. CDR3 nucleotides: TGTGCCAGCAGCTTAGGAGGGGGCTTGAACACCGGGGAGCTGTTTTTT.

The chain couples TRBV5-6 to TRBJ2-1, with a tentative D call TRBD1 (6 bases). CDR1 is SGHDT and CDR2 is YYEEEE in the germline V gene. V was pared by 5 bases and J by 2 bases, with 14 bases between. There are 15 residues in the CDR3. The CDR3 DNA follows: TGTGCCAGCAGTCCAAGGCCAGGGGCCTACAATGAGCAGTTCTTC. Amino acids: CASSPRPGAYNEQFF.

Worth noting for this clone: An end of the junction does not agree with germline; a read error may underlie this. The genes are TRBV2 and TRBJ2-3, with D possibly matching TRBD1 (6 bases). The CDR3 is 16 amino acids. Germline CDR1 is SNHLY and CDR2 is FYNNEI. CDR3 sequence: CAGSDGRGGGTDTQYF. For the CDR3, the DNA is TGTGCCGGCAGTGACGGGCGAGGGGGTGGTACAGATACGCAGTATTTT.